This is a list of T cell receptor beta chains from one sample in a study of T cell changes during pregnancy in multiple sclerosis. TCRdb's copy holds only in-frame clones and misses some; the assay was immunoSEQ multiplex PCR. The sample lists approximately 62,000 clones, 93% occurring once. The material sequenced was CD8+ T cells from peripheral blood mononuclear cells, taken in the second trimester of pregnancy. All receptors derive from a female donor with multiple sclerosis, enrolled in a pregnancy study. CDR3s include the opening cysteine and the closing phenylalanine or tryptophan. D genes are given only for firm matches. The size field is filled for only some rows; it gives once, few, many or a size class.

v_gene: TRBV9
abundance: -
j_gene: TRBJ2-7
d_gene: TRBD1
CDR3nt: TGTGCCAGCAGCGGCTCCGGGACAGGGGACCCCTACGAGCAGTACTTC
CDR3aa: CASSGSGTGDPYEQYF

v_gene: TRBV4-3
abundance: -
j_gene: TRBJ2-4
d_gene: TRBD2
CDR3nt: TGCGCCAGCAGCCAAGGGCTGGGACTAGCGGGGGGAAACATTCAGTACTTC
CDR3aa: CASSQGLGLAGGNIQYF

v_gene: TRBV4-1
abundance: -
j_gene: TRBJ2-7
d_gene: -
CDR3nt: TGCGCCAGCAGCCAAGATGGGGACATCTCCTCCTACGAGCAGTACTTC
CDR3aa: CASSQDGDISSYEQYF

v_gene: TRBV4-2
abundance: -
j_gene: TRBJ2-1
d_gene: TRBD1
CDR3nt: TGTGCCAGCAGCCAAGAGATAGTGGGGTGGGACAGCTCCTACAATGAGCAGTTCTTC
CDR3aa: CASSQEIVGWDSSYNEQFF

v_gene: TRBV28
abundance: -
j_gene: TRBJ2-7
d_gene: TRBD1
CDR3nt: TGTGCCAGCACCGATCGGGACAGACCCTACGAGCAGTACTTC
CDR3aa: CASTDRDRPYEQYF

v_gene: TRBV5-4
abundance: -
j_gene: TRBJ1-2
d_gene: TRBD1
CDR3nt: TGTGCCAGCAGCTTCGGACAGGGCGGGGGCTACACCTTC
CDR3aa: CASSFGQGGGYTF

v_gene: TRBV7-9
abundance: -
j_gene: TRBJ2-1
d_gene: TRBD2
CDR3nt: TGTGCCAGCAGCTTAGTAGGACGGGGGGTAACCTACAATGAGCAGTTCTTC
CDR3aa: CASSLVGRGVTYNEQFF

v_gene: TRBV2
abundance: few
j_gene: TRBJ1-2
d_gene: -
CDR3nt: TGTGCCAGCAGTTCACAGGGCGAGGATTGGGGCTATGGCTACACCTTC
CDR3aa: CASSSQGEDWGYGYTF

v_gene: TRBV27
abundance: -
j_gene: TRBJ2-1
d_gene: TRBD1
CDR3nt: TGTGCCAGCAGTCTTAACAGGGGGCGGAATGAGCAGTTCTTC
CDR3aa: CASSLNRGRNEQFF

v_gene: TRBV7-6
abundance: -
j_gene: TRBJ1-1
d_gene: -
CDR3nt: TGTGCCAGCAGCTTAGCGAAGGCGGAGGAGGGTGAAGCTTTCTTT
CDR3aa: CASSLAKAEEGEAFF

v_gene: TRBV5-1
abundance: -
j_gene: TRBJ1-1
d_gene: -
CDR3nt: TGCGCCAGCAACGATCGGGGGAGTACGTACACTGAAGCTTTCTTT
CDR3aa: CASNDRGSTYTEAFF

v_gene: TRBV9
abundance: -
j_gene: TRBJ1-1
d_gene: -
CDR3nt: TGTGCCAGCAGCGTAGCCGGGGTAGGGGGCACTGAAGCTTTCTTT
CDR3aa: CASSVAGVGGTEAFF

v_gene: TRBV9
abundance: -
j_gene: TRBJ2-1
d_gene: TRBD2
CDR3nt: TGTGCCAGCAGCGTAGCTAGCGGGTACTACAATGAGCAGTTCTTC
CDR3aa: CASSVASGYYNEQFF

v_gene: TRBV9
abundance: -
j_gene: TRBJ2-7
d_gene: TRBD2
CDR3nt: TGTGCCAGCAGCGTAGGACTAGCGGGAGCCTACGAGCAGTACTTC
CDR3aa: CASSVGLAGAYEQYF

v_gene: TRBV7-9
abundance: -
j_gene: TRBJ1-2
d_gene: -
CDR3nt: TGTGCCAGCAGCCCTTACAGAGATGGCTACACCTTC
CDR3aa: CASSPYRDGYTF

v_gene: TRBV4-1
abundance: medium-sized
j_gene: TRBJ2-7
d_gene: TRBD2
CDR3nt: TGCGCCAGCAGCCAAGCACTAGCGGGCTCCTACGAGCAGTACTTC
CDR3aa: CASSQALAGSYEQYF

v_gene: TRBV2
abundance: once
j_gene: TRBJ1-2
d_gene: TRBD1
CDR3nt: TGTGCCAGCAGTGAATGGCAGGGGGCCCTCTATGGCTACACCTTC
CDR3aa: CASSEWQGALYGYTF

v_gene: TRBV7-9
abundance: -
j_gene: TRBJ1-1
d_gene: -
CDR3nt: TGTGCCAGCAGCTTGACCGGGACACCGAGTAGGACTGAAGCTTTCTTT
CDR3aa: CASSLTGTPSRTEAFF

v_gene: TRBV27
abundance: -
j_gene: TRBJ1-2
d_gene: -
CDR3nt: TGTGCCAGCAGTTTAGGTACCTCCGCCAGGGATGGCTACACCTTC
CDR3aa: CASSLGTSARDGYTF

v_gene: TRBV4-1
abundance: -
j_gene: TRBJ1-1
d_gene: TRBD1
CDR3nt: TGCGCCAGCAGCCAAGCCCCAGCCCAGGGGGGCACTGAAGCTTTCTTT
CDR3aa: CASSQAPAQGGTEAFF

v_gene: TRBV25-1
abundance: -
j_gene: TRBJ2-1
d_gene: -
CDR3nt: TGTGCCAGCAGTGAACCATCCTACAATGAGCAGTTCTTC
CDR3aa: CASSEPSYNEQFF

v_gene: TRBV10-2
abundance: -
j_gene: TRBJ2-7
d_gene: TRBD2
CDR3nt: TGCGCCAGCAGTGGGACTAGCGGACCCTACGAGCAGTACTTC
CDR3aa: CASSGTSGPYEQYF

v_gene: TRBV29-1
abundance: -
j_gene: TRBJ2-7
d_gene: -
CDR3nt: TGCAGCGTTGGGGCAGGGCGCTACGAGCAGTACTTC
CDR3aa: CSVGAGRYEQYF

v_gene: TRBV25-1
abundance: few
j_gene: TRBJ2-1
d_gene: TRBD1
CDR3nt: TGTGCCAGCAGTGAGACAGGGGGGTCCTACAATGAGCAGTTCTTC
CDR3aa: CASSETGGSYNEQFF

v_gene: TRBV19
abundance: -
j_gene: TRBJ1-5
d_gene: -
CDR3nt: TGTGCCAGTAGGGGAGGGATGAATCAGCCCCAGCATTTT
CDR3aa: CASRGGMNQPQHF

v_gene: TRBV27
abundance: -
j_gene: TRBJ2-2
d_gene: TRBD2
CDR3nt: TGTGCCAGCAGTTTTTCTTTAGGATATAGCGGGACCATACCTGACACCGGGGAGCTGTTTTTT
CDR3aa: CASSFSLGYSGTIPDTGELFF

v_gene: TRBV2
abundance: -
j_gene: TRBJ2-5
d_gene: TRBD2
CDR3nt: TGTGCCAGCAGGGGACTAGCAACGCGGGAGACCCAGTACTTC
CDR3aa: CASRGLATRETQYF

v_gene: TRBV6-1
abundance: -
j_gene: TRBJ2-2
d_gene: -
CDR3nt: TGTGCCAGCAGTGGCCTTCGAGTGGGGGCCACCGGGGAGCTGTTTTTT
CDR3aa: CASSGLRVGATGELFF

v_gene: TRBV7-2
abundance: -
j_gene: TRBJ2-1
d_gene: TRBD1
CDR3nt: TGTGCCAGCAGCCTACCTCGACAGGGGGGAAGCGGTGAGCAGTTCTTC
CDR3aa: CASSLPRQGGSGEQFF

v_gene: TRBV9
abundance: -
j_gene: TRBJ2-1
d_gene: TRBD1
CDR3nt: TGTGCCAGCAGCGTCACGGGACAGGGGTACAATGAGCAGTTCTTC
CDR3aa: CASSVTGQGYNEQFF

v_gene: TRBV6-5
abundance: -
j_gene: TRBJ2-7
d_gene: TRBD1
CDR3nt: TGTGCCAGCAGTTACGACAGGGGGGCATACGAGCAGTACTTC
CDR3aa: CASSYDRGAYEQYF

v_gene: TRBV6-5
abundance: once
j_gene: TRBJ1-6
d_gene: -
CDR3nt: TGTGCCAGCAGTTCCTCGGGGGGGGACTATAATTCACCCCTCCACTTT
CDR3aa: CASSSSGGDYNSPLHF

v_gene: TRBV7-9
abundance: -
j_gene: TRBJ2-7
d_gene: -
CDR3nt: TGTGCCAGCAGCTTACCGGGACATTACGAGCAGTACTTC
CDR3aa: CASSLPGHYEQYF

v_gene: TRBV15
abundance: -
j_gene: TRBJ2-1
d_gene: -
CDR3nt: TGTGCCACCAGCAGAGCGCCCCCAAGGGCAGGGGTAAATGAGCAGTTCTTC
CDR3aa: CATSRAPPRAGVNEQFF

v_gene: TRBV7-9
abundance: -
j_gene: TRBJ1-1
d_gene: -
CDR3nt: TGTGCCAGCAGCCGGCAGGGGAACACTGAAGCTTTCTTT
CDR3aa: CASSRQGNTEAFF

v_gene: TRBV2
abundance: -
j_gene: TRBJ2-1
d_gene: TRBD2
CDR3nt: TGTGCCAGCAGAGAGACTAGCGGGGGATACAATGAGCAGTTCTTC
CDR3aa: CASRETSGGYNEQFF

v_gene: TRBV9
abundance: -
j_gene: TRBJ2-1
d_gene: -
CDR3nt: TGTGCCAGCAGCCCGTTGACTAGGGGGCTTGGCAATGAGCAGTTCTTC
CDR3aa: CASSPLTRGLGNEQFF

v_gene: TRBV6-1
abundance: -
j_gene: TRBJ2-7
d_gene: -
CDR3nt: TGTGCCAGCAGTGGCGGAAGCTCCTACGAGCAGTACTTC
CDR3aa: CASSGGSSYEQYF

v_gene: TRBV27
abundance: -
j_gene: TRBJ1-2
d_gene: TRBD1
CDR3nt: TGTGCCACCTTAGACAGGGACAATGGCTACACCTTC
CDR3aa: CATLDRDNGYTF

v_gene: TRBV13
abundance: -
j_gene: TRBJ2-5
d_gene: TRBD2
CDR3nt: TGTGCCAGCAGCTTAGGCCTTAGCGGGAGGGGTGCGGAGACCCAGTACTTC
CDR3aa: CASSLGLSGRGAETQYF

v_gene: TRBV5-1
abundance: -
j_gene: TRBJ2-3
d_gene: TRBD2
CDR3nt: TGCGCCAGCATCCCAGCGGGCGGGGGTACAGATACGCAGTATTTT
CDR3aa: CASIPAGGGTDTQYF

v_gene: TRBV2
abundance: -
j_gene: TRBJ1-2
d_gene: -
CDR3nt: TGTGCCCGAGAGCATCGAGTGAACTATGGCTACACCTTC
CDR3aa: CAREHRVNYGYTF

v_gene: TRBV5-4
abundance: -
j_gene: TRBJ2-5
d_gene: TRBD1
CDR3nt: TGTGCCAGCACAGGGGGCGCGGGGGAGACCCAGTACTTC
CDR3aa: CASTGGAGETQYF

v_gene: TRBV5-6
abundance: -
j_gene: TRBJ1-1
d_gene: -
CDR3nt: TGTGCCAGCAGCTTGAACCAGGAAGCTTTCTTT
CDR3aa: CASSLNQEAFF

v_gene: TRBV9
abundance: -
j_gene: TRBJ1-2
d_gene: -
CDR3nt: TGTGCCAGCGGCGAAGCCCAGGGATCCTATGGCTACACCTTC
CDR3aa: CASGEAQGSYGYTF

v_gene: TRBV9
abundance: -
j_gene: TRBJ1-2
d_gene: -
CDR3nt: TGTGCCAGCAGCGGAGACAGTTACTATGGCTACACCTTC
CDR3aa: CASSGDSYYGYTF

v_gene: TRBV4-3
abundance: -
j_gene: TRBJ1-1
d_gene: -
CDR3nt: TGCGCCAGCAGCCACAGGGAAATGAACACTGAAGCTTTCTTT
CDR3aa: CASSHREMNTEAFF

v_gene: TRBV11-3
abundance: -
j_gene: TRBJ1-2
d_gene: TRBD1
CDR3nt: TGTGCCAGCAGCTTGTCGGACAGGGAGGCTGGCTACACCTTC
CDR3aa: CASSLSDREAGYTF